The present TCR beta chain was sequenced within a study of T cells in Graves' hyperthyroidism and ophthalmopathy. Whole-study results and caveats: Among thyroid clonotypes expanded above 0.001, most also appeared in blood. Progression to ophthalmopathy was predicted a median of about six months early.

CDR3 length: 16 residues. In germline, CDR1 is LNHDA, CDR2 SQIVND (reference sequence). V shed 5 bases and J 6 bases; nucleotides not matched to a gene: 14. TCR beta CDR3 sequences were amplified from RNA transcripts. HTBI primers were employed in a first-round RT-PCR of the TCR CDR3. One entry per CDR3 protein, called by TCRdb with MiXCR from the multiplex PCR reads. The repertoire includes about 700,000 distinct CDR3 sequences, 12% to 15% of them detected once, and roughly 10% sits in the top ten. This clonotype has more than one count but fewer than ten. What it recognizes is unknown. The chain combines TRBV19 with TRBJ2-3, with 7 bases matching TRBD2. The sequenced sample was blood. The sequence was collected from a woman aged 18-29 years with Graves' hyperthyroidism. This chain's CDR3 is CASSPRVRRELDTQYF. The DNA for the CDR3 is TGTGCCAGTAGTCCCCGCGTGCGGCGGGAGCTGGATACGCAGTATTTT.